These 9 T cell receptor beta chains originate from one sample sequenced in a study of CD8 T cells in Susac syndrome. The RNA, 0.5 to 1 ug, was put through reverse transcription using random hexamers. Via MiXCR, TCRdb re-called the immunoSEQ multiplex PCR reads, giving one row per CDR3 protein. The table shows about 210,000 distinct CDR3 sequences, with 94% occurring only once. Material: CD4+ T cells from PBMCs. These receptors were collected from a human donor with Susac syndrome.

The chain uses TRBV30 and TRBJ2-7; possibly TRBD1 or TRBD2 for D (6 bases each). Germline V gene sequence: CDR1 GTSNPN, CDR2 SVGIG (reference sequence). The CDR3 sequence is 16 residues long. V lost 2 bases, J lost 1 base, and 18 bases lay in between. CDR3 sequence (DNA): TGTGCCTGGAGTCCTTTCGTGGGGGGCCCTTCCTACGAGCAGTACTTC. Its translation is CAWSPFVGGPSYEQYF.

This chain joins TRBV3-1 and TRBJ1-2; D perhaps matches TRBD1 (5 bases). The CDR3 runs to 17 residues. Trimming removed 4 bases at V and 1 base at J, with 19 bases between. Germline assignment: CDR1 LGHDT and CDR2 YNNKEL (reference sequence). CDR3 nucleotide sequence: TGTGCCAGCAGCCCCATAATCAACCGACAGAGTAACTATGGCTACACCTTC. Protein product: CASSPIINRQSNYGYTF.

The chain carries TRBV30 and TRBJ2-6; D remains ambiguous. Looked up from germline, CDR1 is GTSNPN and CDR2 is SVGIG (reference sequence). V lost 3 bases and J lost 4, with 4 bases in between. The CDR3 covers 12 residues. The CDR3 nucleotides are TGTGCCTGGAGATCCGGGGCCAACGTCCTGACTTTC. Its translation: CAWRSGANVLTF.

The chain recombines TRBV5-1 with TRBJ1-5, with D tentatively TRBD1 (6 bases). The CDR3 has 14 residues. Germline V lookup: CDR1 SGHRS, CDR2 YFSETQ. The ends were cut back, 4 bases at V and 5 bases at J, with 13 bases in the middle. CDR3 DNA: TGCGCCAGCAGCCCCGGACAGTCCGATCAGCCCCAGCATTTT. Its translation is CASSPGQSDQPQHF.

In DNA, the CDR3 is TGCAGTGCTTCCATCACCAAGGGGGGGGCGAACTATGGCTACACCTTC. This codes for CSASITKGGANYGYTF. This sequence joins TRBV20-1 and TRBJ1-2; maybe TRBD1 (6 bases). The CDR3 is made up of 16 amino acids. V dropped 5 bases and J dropped 2 bases, with 21 bases sitting between them. Germline CDR1 is DFQATT and CDR2 is SNEGSKA (reference sequence).

This chain uses TRBV4-2 with TRBJ2-6; weak D call: TRBD1 (6 bases). This CDR3 has 17 amino acids. Germline V CDR1 and CDR2: LGHNA, YNFKEQ. Trimming removed 0 bases from V and 2 bases from J, with 11 bases in between. The CDR3 loop is CASSQERTGTGANVLTF. Here the CDR3 DNA reads TGTGCCAGCAGCCAAGAAAGAACAGGGACTGGGGCCAACGTCCTGACTTTC.

The chain recombines TRBV9 with TRBJ1-1, with a tentative D call TRBD1 (5 bases). The V end lost 4 bases, the J end lost 3 bases, and 13 bases lay between the germline ends. The CDR3 is 14 amino acids. Germline values: CDR1 SGDLS, CDR2 YYNGEE. This CDR3 reads CASSPPAGYTEAFF. The CDR3 bases are TGTGCCAGCAGCCCCCCTGCAGGGTACACTGAAGCTTTCTTT.

The chain links TRBV18 to TRBJ1-1; no reliable D call. The CDR3 has 16 amino acids. The germline V gene encodes CDR1 KGHSH and CDR2 LQKENI. The germline V and J ends were trimmed by 3 bases and 0 bases, with 14 bases remaining between them. CDR3 protein: CASSPPNEGLNTEAFF. CDR3 DNA sequence: TGTGCCAGCTCACCCCCTAACGAGGGCTTGAACACTGAAGCTTTCTTT.

This chain uses TRBV5-6 with TRBJ1-6; D perhaps matches TRBD1 (6 bases). Trimming took 4 bases from V and 2 from J, leaving 10 bases between them. The germline V gene has CDR1 SGHDT and CDR2 YYEEEE. The CDR3 is made up of 15 amino acids. CDR3 in DNA: TGTGCCAGCAGCCGGACAGTAGCCTATAATTCACCCCTCCACTTT. Amino acids: CASSRTVAYNSPLHF.